The T cell receptor (beta chain) under discussion was sequenced for a study of CD8 T cells in ankylosing spondylitis. Broader study findings: Enrichment of disease-linked clones was reportedly significant in matched ankylosing spondylitis synovial fluid.

This clonotype showed up many times. Its target is not known. TCRdb redid the calling of the 5' RACE reads with MiXCR, one entry per CDR3 protein. The sample includes around 230,000 distinct CDR3 sequences, roughly 8.6% of them seen just once. What was sequenced was blood, either unsorted or a sorted T cell fraction (not recorded which). This TCR derives from a male donor with ankylosing spondylitis or in good health (not recorded which).

The CDR3 loop reads CASSQATSGHYEQFF. CDR3 coding DNA: TGTGCCAGCAGCCAAGCTACTAGCGGGCACTATGAGCAGTTCTTC. The J gene is TRBJ2-1, the V gene TRBV3-1; TRBD2 aligns across 9 bases. Germline V gives CDR1 LGHDT, CDR2 YNNKEL (reference sequence). J lost 8 bases, V lost 1 base, and 6 bases had no gene match. This CDR3 is built from 15 residues.